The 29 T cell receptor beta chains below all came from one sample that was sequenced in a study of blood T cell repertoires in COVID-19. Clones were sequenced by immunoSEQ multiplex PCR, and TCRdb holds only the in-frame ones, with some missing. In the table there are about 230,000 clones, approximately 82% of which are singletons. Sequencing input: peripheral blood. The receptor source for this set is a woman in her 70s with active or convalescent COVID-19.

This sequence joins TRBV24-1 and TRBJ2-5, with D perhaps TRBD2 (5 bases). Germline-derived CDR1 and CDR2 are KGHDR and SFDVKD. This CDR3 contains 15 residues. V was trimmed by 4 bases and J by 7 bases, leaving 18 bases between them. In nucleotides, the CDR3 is TGTGCCACCAGTGACCCCGACTGGGGTCGGGGGACCCAGTACTTC. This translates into CATSDPDWGRGTQYF.

CDR3 sequence: CASSQTQGQAILAKNIQYF. The CDR3 bases are TGTGCCAGCAGCCAAACACAGGGACAGGCGATCCTAGCCAAAAACATTCAGTACTTC. The chain recombines TRBV4-2 with TRBJ2-4, with 8 bases that match TRBD1. This CDR3 is built from 19 residues. V was clipped by 2 bases and J by 0 bases; unmatched bases: 12. Germline V gene sequence: CDR1 LGHNA, CDR2 YNFKEQ.

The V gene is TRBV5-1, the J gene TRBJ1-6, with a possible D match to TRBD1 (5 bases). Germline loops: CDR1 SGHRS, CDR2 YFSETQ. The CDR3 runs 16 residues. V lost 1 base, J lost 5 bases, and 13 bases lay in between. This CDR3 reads CASSLNPGTNNSPLHF. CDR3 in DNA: TGCGCCAGCAGCTTGAATCCAGGGACTAATAATTCACCCCTCCACTTT.

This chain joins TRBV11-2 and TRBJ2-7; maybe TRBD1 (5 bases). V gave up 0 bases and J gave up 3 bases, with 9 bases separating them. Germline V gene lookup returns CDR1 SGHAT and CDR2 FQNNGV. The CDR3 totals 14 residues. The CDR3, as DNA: TGTGCCAGCAGCTTAGAGAGGACAAGCTACGAGCAGTACTTC. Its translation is CASSLERTSYEQYF.

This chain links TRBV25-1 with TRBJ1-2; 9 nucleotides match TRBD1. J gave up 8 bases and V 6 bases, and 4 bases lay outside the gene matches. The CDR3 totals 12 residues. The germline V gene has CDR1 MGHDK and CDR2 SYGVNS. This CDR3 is CASRRTGEGYTF. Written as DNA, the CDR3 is TGTGCCAGCAGACGGACAGGGGAGGGCTACACCTTC.

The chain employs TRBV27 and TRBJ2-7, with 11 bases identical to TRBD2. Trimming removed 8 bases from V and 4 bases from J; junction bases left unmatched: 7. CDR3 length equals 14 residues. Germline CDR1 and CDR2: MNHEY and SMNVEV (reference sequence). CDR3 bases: TGTGCCAGCGCGCTCCGACTAGCGGGATACGAGCAGTACTTC. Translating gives CASALRLAGYEQYF.

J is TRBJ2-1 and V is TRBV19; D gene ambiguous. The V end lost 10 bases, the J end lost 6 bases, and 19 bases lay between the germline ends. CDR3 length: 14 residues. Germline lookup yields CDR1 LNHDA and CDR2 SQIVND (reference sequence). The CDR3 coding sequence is TGTGCCACCGCGATGAGTGCGAATCCCAATGAGCAGTTCTTC. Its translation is CATAMSANPNEQFF.

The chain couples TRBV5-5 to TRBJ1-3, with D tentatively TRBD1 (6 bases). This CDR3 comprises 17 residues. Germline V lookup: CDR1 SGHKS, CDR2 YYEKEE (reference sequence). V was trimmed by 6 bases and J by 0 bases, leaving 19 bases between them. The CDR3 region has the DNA TGTGCCAGCACCCCATCGGGGGGGCCGCGCTCTGGAAACACCATATATTTT. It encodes CASTPSGGPRSGNTIYF.

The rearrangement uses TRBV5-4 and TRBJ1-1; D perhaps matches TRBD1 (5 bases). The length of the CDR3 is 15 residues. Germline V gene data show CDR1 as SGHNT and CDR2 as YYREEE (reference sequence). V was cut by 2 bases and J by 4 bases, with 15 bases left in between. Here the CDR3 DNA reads TGTGCCAGCAGCTTAGGCCCCAGGGTAAGCACTGAAGCTTTCTTT. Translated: CASSLGPRVSTEAFF.

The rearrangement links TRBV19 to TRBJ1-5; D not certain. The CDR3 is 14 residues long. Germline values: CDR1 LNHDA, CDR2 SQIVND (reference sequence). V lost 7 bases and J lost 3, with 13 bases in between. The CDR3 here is CASNPRHPNQPQHF. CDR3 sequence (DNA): TGTGCCAGTAACCCTCGACACCCCAATCAGCCCCAGCATTTT.

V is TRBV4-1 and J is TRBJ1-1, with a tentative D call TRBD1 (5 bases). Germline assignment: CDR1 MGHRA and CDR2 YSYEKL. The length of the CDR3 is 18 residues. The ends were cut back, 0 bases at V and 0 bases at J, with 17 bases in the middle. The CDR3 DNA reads TGCGCCAGCAGCCAAGATTCTCCGGGGGAGCTATTGAACACTGAAGCTTTCTTT. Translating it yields CASSQDSPGELLNTEAFF.

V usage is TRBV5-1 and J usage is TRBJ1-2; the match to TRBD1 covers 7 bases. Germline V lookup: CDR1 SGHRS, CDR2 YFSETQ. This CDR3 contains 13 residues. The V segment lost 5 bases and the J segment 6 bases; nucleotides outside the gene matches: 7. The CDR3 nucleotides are TGCGCCAGCAGGTATGGGACAGAAGATGGCTACACCTTC. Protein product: CASRYGTEDGYTF. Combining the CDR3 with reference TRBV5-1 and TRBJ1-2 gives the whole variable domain KAGVTQTPRYLIKTRGQQVTLSCSPISGHRSVSWYQQTPGQGLQFLFEYFSETQRNKGNFPGRFSGRQFSNSRSEMNVSTLELGDSALYLCASRYGTEDGYTFGSGTRLTVV.

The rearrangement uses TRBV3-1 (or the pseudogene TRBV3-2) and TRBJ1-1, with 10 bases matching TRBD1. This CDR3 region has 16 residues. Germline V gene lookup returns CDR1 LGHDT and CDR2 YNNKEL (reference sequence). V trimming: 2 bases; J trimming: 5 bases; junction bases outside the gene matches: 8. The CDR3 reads CASSQWFGQGGTEAFF. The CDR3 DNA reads TGTGCCAGCAGCCAATGGTTCGGACAGGGGGGGACTGAAGCTTTCTTT.

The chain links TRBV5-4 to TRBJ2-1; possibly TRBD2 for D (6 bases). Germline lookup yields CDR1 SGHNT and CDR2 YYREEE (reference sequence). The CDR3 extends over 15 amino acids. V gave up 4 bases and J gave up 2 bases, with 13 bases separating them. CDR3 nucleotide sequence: TGTGCCAGCAGCCCCGGGGGTGACACCTACAATGAGCAGTTCTTC. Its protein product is CASSPGGDTYNEQFF.

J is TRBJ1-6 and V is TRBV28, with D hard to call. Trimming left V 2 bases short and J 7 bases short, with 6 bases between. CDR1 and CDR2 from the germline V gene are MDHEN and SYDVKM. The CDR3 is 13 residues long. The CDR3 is CASSLDGNSPLHF. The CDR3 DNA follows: TGTGCCAGCAGTTTAGACGGGAATTCACCCCTCCACTTT. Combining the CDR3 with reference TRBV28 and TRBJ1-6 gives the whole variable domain DVKVTQSSRYLVKRTGEKVFLECVQDMDHENMFWYRQDPGLGLRLIYFSYDVKMKEKGDIPEGYSVSREKKERFSLILESASTNQTSMYLCASSLDGNSPLHFGNGTRLTVT.

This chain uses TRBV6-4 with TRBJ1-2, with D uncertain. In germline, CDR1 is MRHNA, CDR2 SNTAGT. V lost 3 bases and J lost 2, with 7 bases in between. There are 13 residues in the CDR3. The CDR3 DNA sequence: TGTGCCAGCAGTGAAACGGGAAACTATGGCTACACCTTC. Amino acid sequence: CASSETGNYGYTF.

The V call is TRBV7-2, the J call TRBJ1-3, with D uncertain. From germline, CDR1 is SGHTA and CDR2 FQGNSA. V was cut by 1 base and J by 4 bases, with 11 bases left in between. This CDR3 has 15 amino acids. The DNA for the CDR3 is TGTGCCAGCAGCTTAGGGGCCTTCGGAGGAAACACCATATATTTT. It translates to CASSLGAFGGNTIYF.

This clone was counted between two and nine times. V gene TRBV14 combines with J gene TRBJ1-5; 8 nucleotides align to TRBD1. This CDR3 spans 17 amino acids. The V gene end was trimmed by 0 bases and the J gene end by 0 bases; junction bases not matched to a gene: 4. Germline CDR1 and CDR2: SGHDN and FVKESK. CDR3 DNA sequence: TGTGCCAGCAGCCAAGATCAGGGGGCGCATAGCAATCAGCCCCAGCATTTT. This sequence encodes CASSQDQGAHSNQPQHF. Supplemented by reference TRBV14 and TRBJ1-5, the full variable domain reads EAGVTQFPSHSVIEKGQTVTLRCDPISGHDNLYWYRRVMGKEIKFLLHFVKESKQDESGMPNNRFLAERTGGTYSTLKVQPAELEDSGVYFCASSQDQGAHSNQPQHFGDGTRLSIL.

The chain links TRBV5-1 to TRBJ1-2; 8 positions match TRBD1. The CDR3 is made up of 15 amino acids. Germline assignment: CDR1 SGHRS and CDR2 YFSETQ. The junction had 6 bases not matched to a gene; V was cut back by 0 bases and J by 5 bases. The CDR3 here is CASSLAPGTGYGYTF. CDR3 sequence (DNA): TGCGCCAGCAGCTTGGCCCCCGGGACAGGATATGGCTACACCTTC.

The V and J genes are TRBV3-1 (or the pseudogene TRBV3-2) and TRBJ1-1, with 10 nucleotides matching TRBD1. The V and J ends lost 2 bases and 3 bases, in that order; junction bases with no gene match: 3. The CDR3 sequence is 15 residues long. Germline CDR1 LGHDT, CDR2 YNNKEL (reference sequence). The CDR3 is CASSQLGTGDTEAFF. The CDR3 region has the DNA TGTGCCAGCAGCCAATTGGGGACAGGGGACACTGAAGCTTTCTTT.

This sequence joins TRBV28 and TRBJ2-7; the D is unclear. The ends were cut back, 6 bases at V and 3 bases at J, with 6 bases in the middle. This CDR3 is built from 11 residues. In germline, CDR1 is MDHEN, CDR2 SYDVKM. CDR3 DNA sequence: TGTGCCAGCAGACAGAACTACGAGCAGTACTTC. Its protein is CASRQNYEQYF.

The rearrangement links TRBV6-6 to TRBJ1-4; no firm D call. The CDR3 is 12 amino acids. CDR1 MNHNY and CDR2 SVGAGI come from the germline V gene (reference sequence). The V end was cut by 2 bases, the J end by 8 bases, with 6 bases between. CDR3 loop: CASSYGREKLFF. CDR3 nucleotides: TGTGCCAGCAGTTACGGTCGGGAAAAACTGTTTTTT.

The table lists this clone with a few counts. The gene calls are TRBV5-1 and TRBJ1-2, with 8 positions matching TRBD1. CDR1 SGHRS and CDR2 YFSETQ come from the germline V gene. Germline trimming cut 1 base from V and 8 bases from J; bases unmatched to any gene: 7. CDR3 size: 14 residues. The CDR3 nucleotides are TGCGCCAGCAGCTTGAGTCAGGGGGCAGAAGGCTACACCTTC. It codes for CASSLSQGAEGYTF.

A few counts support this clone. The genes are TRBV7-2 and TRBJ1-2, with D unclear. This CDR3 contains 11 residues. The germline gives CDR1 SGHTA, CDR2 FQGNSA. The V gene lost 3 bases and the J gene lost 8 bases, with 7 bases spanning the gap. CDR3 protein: CASSFSQGYTF. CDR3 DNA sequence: TGTGCCAGCAGCTTTTCTCAGGGCTACACCTTC.

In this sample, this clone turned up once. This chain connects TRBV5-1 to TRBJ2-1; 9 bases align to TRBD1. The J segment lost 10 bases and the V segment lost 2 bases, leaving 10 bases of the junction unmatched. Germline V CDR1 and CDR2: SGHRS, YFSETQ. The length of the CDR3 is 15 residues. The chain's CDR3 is CASSFGTGQTNEQFF. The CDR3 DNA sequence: TGCGCCAGCAGCTTCGGGACAGGGCAAACCAACGAGCAGTTCTTC.

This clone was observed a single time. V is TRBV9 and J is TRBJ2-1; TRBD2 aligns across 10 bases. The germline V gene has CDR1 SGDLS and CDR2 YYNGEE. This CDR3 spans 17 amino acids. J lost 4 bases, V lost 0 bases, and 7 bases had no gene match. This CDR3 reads CASSVAQRGGDYNEQFF. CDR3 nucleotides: TGTGCCAGCAGCGTAGCTCAGCGGGGGGGTGATTACAATGAGCAGTTCTTC.

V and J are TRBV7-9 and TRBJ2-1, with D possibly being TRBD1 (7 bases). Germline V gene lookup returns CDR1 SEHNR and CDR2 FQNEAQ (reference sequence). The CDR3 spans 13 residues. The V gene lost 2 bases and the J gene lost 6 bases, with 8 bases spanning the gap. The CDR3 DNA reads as TGTGCCAGCAGCTTACAGGGGGGCAATGAGCAGTTCTTC. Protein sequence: CASSLQGGNEQFF. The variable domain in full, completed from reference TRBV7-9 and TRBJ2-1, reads DTGVSQNPRHKITKRGQNVTFRCDPISEHNRLYWYRQTLGQGPEFLTYFQNEAQLEKSRLLSDRFSAERPKGSFSTLEIQRTEQGDSAMYLCASSLQGGNEQFFGPGTRLTVL.

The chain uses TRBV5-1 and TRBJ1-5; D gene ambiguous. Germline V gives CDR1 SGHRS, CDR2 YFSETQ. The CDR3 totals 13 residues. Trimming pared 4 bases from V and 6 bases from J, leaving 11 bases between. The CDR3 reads CASSPASGQPQHF. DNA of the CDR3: TGCGCCAGCAGCCCAGCGTCGGGTCAGCCCCAGCATTTT.

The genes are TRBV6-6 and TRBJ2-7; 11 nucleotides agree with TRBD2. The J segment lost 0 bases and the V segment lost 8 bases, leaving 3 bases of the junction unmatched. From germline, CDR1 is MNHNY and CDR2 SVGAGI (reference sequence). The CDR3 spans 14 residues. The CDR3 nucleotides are TGTGCCAGCTCAGGGACTAGCGGCTCCTACGAGCAGTACTTC. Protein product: CASSGTSGSYEQYF.